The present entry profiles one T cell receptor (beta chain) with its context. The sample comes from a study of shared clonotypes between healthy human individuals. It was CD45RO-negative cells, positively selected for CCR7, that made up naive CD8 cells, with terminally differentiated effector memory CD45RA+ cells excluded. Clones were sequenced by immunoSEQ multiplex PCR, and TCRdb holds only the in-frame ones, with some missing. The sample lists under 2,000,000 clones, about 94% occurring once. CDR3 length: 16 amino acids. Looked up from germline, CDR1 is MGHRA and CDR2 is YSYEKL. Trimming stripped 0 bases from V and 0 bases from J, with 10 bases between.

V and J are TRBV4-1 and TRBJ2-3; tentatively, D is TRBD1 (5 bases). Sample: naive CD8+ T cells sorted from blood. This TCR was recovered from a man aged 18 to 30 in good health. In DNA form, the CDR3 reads TGCGCCAGCAGCCAAGATTGGGGCTCCAGCACAGATACGCAGTATTTT. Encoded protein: CASSQDWGSSTDTQYF.